The clone carrying this T cell receptor (beta chain) has a count of ten or more. TCRdb re-called the RT-PCR reads with MiXCR, one entry per CDR3 protein. This table has fewer than 95,000 distinct CDR3 sequences, approximately 5.2% appearing once. These data come from a study of patients and donors after allogeneic stem cell transplantation. In germline, CDR1 is SGHDT, CDR2 YYEEEE. Trimming at V came to 5 bases and at J to 10 bases, leaving 5 bases not matched to a gene. This CDR3 spans 13 amino acids. The chain has TRBV5-6 and TRBJ2-1; 11 bases align to TRBD2. The clonotype was recovered from a human donor who was either an allogeneic HSCT recipient or a stem cell or donor lymphocyte infusion donor (not recorded which). It is not recorded whose cells these are; they may come from a transplant donor. Sequencing was performed on blood, either unsorted or a sorted T cell fraction (not recorded which). This CDR3 is CASRLAGGGEQFF. For the CDR3, the DNA is TGTGCCAGCAGATTAGCGGGAGGGGGGGAGCAGTTCTTC.